This TCR beta chain was found in a study of OX40 agonist ivuxolimab in advanced cancers. This CDR3 has 19 residues. CDR1 is LNHNV and CDR2 is YYDKDF in the germline V gene (reference sequence). V gave up 0 bases and J gave up 6 bases; unmatched junction bases: 15. A remark on this clone: Antigen specificity is unknown.

Some clones are missing from TCRdb's copy, which holds only in-frame ones; the method was immunoSEQ multiplex PCR. The sample yields almost 85,000 clones, 89% seen once. Samples were taken at baseline and on day 1 of cycles 4 and 7. Whole-study results and caveats: Clonal expansion was seen in CD4+ and CD8+ blood T cells by week 6 at 0.1 to 3.0 mg/kg. On average, CD8+ T cells had more expanded clones than CD4+.

The chain combines TRBV15 with TRBJ2-3; 10 nucleotides line up with TRBD2. The receptor comes from an adult with an advanced solid tumor such as melanoma, head and neck, liver or kidney cancer. The material sequenced was CD4+ or CD8+ T cells sorted from blood, taken in a trial of the OX40 agonist ivuxolimab. The CDR3 is CATSRDSSVLAGEGDTQYF. CDR3 nucleotide sequence: TGTGCCACCAGCAGAGACTCCTCGGTTCTAGCGGGGGAAGGGGATACGCAGTATTTT. Complete variable domain (other parts from reference TRBV15 and TRBJ2-3): DAMVIQNPRYQVTQFGKPVTLSCSQTLNHNVMYWYQQKSSQAPKLLFHYYDKDFNNEADTPDNFQSRRPNTSFCFLDIRSPGLGDTAMYLCATSRDSSVLAGEGDTQYFGPGTRLTVL.